This T cell receptor (beta chain) was retrieved from a study of T cell responses to AZD1222 COVID-19 vaccine. Study findings and constraints: Just a handful of people given AZD1222 tested seropositive at baseline. Regions 160-218 and 743-854 held dominance among vaccine-associated CD4 TCRs, which spanned spike.

Using immunoSEQ multiplex PCR, the repertoire was profiled, and TCRdb retains in-frame clones only, with some absent. The data show roughly 180,000 clones, about nine tenths seen once. This CDR3 contains 14 residues. Trimming pared 4 bases from V and 0 bases from J, leaving 9 bases between. Germline lookup yields CDR1 MDHEN and CDR2 SYDVKM. Remarks on this clone: Antigen: not known.

The TCR was taken from an adult in good health. V is TRBV28 and J is TRBJ1-2; the D is unclear. The sequencing here drew on peripheral blood, taken on day 0 of AZD1222 vaccination. This CDR3 reads CASSSPAANYGYTF. The CDR3 coding sequence is TGTGCCAGCAGTTCCCCAGCAGCTAACTATGGCTACACCTTC.